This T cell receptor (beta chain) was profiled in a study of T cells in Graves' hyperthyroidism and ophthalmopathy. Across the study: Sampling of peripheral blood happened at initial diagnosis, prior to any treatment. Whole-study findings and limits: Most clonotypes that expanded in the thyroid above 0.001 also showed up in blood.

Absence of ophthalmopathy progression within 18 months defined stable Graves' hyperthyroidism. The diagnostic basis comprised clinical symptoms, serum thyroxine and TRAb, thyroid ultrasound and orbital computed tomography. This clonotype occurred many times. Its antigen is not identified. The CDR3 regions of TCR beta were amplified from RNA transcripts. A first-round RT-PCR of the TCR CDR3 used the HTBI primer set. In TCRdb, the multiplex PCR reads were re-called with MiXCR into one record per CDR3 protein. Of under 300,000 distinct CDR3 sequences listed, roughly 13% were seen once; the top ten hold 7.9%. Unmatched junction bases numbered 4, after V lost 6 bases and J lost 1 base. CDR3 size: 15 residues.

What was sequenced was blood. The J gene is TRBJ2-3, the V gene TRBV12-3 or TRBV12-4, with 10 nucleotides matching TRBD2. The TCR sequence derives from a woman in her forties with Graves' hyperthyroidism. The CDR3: CASRPSGGRTDTQYF. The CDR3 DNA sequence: TGTGCCAGCAGACCTAGCGGGGGCCGCACAGATACGCAGTATTTT.